Below, one T cell receptor beta chain is given with its context. Antigen specificity is unknown. The CDR3 is made up of 15 amino acids. V trimming: 10 bases; J trimming: 6 bases; junction bases outside the gene matches: 12. CDR1 SGHAT and CDR2 FQNNGV come from the germline V gene. This record belongs to a study of a mutant IDH1 vaccine in newly diagnosed glioma. Study-level information: Either 4-6 weeks after radiotherapy alone or alongside temozolomide, vaccination was begun.

Sequencing used immunoSEQ multiplex PCR; TCRdb keeps in-frame clones, though not all of them. The data show just over 80,000 clones, with 65% to 90% seen just once and 2% to 2.5% held by the top ten. Stated time point: week 23, last vaccination. The content of each vaccine dose was 300 ug of mutant IDH1 20-mer peptide, and topical imiquimod accompanied it. V is TRBV11-2 and J is TRBJ2-1, with 10 nucleotides matching TRBD2. The TCR originated in a man aged 30-40 years with glioma. Some clones in this sample may be carry-over from other donors' samples. Sequences were derived from PBMCs, sampled from a glioma patient whose treatment included an IDH1 peptide vaccine. The CDR3 DNA sequence: TGTGCCACCAAGAATCCGGGACTAGCGACCAATGAGCAGTTCTTC. Translated: CATKNPGLATNEQFF.